The clone carrying this T cell receptor beta chain was counted at least ten times. V was shortened by 3 bases and J by 0 bases, with 13 bases between the two germline ends. Germline values: CDR1 SGHTA, CDR2 FQGNSA. This CDR3 has 16 amino acids. This sample was included in a study of T-cell reconstitution after alpha-beta-depleted transplantation in children. Construction of the TCRbeta library involved unique molecular identifiers. TCRdb processed the PCR reads anew with MiXCR; each CDR3 protein has one entry. The sample has some 300,000 distinct CDR3 sequences; approximately 10% are singletons. The origin of this receptor is a human donor who donated a stem cell graft to a child with acute lymphoblastic leukemia. The chain recombines TRBV7-2 with TRBJ2-3; D assignment may be TRBD1 or TRBD2 (5 bases each). Sequenced here: PBMCs from the stem cell graft donor, sampled from the stem cell graft. The CDR3 nucleotides read TGTGCCAGCAGCTTCCGACGGGGCGGGAGCACAGATACGCAGTATTTT. This codes for CASSFRRGGSTDTQYF.